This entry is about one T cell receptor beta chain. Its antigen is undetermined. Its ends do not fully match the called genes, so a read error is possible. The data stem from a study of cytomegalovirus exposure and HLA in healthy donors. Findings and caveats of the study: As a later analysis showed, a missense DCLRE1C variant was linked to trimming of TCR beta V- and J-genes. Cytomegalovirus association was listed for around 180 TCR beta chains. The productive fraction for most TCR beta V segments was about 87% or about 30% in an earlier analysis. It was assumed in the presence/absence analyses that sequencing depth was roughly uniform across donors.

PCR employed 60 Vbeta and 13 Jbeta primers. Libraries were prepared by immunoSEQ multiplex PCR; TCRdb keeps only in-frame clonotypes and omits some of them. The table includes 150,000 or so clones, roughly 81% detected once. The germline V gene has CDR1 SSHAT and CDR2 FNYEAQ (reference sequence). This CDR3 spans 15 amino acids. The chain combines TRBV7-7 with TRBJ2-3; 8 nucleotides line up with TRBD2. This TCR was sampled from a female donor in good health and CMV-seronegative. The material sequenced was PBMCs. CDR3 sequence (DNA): TGTGCTAGCAGCATGAGCGGGAGTCGCACAGATACGCAGTATTTT. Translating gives CASSMSGSRTDTQYF. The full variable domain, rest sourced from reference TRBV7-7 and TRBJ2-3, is GAGVSQSPRYKVTKRGQDVTLRCDPISSHATLYWYQQALGQGPEFLTYFNYEAQPDKSGLPSDRFSAERPEGSISTLTIQRTEQRDSAMYRCASSMSGSRTDTQYFGPGTRLTVL.